This passage covers 10 T cell receptor beta chains from one sample sequenced in a study of blood T cell repertoires in COVID-19. TCRdb's table, derived via immunoSEQ multiplex PCR, lists solely in-frame clones and lacks some. The repertoire holds more than 100,000 clones, with around 84% as singletons. Sequenced sample: peripheral blood. The source of these receptors is a human donor in a cohort sampled during active COVID-19.

The chain uses TRBV6-2 or TRBV6-3 and TRBJ1-5, with TRBD1 matching 9 bases. This CDR3 comprises 16 residues. Germline lookup yields CDR1 MNHEY and CDR2 SVGEGT. Trimming took 4 bases from V and 5 from J; bases not matched to a gene: 9. The CDR3 sequence: CASSWPGTGPHQPQHF. CDR3 DNA sequence: TGTGCCAGCAGTTGGCCTGGGACAGGGCCCCATCAGCCCCAGCATTTT.

The V gene is TRBV28, the J gene TRBJ1-2, with D tentatively TRBD1 (5 bases). The germline V and J ends were trimmed by 10 bases and 8 bases, with 14 bases remaining between them. This CDR3 is built from 11 residues. In germline, CDR1 is MDHEN, CDR2 SYDVKM. For the CDR3, the DNA is TGTGCCATCGGGGGGGGTCGAGGCTACACCTTC. As protein: CAIGGGRGYTF.

The chain joins TRBV3-1 (or the pseudogene TRBV3-2) to TRBJ2-7; possibly TRBD2 for D (5 bases). Looked up from germline, CDR1 is LGHDT and CDR2 is YNNKEL (reference sequence). V lost 1 base and J lost 2, with 9 bases in between. The length of the CDR3 is 14 residues. DNA of the CDR3: TGTGCCAGCAGCCAAGGGCCGGGGACCTACGAGCAGTACTTC. Its translation is CASSQGPGTYEQYF.

V gene TRBV6-2 or TRBV6-3 combines with J gene TRBJ2-1, with 8 positions matching TRBD1. Per germline, CDR1 MNHEY and CDR2 SVGEGT. V dropped 1 base and J dropped 4; count of bases not matched to a gene: 15. This CDR3 spans 19 amino acids. This CDR3 reads CASSYCTHRGQGQYNEQFF. CDR3 sequence (DNA): TGTGCCAGCAGTTACTGCACCCACAGAGGACAGGGACAATACAATGAGCAGTTCTTC.

This clone was seen only once. This rearrangement joins TRBV5-1 to TRBJ2-2, with 8 positions matching TRBD2. The CDR3 spans 14 residues. J lost 6 bases, V lost 7 bases, and 8 bases had no gene match. From germline, CDR1 is SGHRS and CDR2 YFSETQ. As DNA, the CDR3 is TGCGCCAGCGCTGCGGGGGGAGCATCCGGGGAGCTGTTTTTT. Encoded protein: CASAAGGASGELFF.

The rearrangement joins TRBV6-1 to TRBJ2-5; D may be TRBD1 (6 bases). This CDR3 is 15 amino acids long. Trimming left V 2 bases short and J 5 bases short, with 15 bases between. The germline gives CDR1 MNHNS, CDR2 SASEGT. The CDR3 here is CASSEQGLRRETQYF. The CDR3 bases are TGTGCCAGCAGTGAACAGGGGCTACGGCGGGAGACCCAGTACTTC.

This chain connects TRBV19 to TRBJ1-5; 8 positions match TRBD1. Trimming at V came to 0 bases and at J to 4 bases, leaving 11 bases not matched to a gene. Germline CDR1 is LNHDA and CDR2 is SQIVND (reference sequence). The CDR3 spans 18 residues. The CDR3 loop reads CASSIDSGTGLKNQPQHF. The CDR3 nucleotides are TGTGCCAGTAGTATAGATTCCGGGACAGGTTTAAAGAATCAGCCCCAGCATTTT.

There are a few counts of this clone. The chain links TRBV9 to TRBJ1-1; 9 bases are shared with TRBD1. The CDR3 totals 20 residues. Germline CDR1 reads SGDLS; CDR2 reads YYNGEE. V shed 0 bases and J 3 bases; nucleotides not matched to a gene: 18. The CDR3 spells CASSVAAVGQGPRKDTEAFF. DNA for the CDR3: TGTGCCAGCAGCGTAGCTGCAGTTGGACAGGGGCCTAGAAAGGACACTGAAGCTTTCTTT.

V and J are TRBV5-1 and TRBJ2-3; 9 nucleotides line up with TRBD2. The junction had 0 bases not matched to a gene; V was cut back by 0 bases and J by 1 base. The CDR3 is 15 residues long. Germline values: CDR1 SGHRS, CDR2 YFSETQ. The CDR3 loop reads CASSLGLAGTDTQYF. The CDR3 DNA reads TGCGCCAGCAGCTTGGGACTAGCGGGCACAGATACGCAGTATTTT.

V and J are TRBV30 and TRBJ1-1; 12 bases map to TRBD1. The CDR3 has 13 residues. J lost 11 bases, V lost 1 base, and 5 bases had no gene match. Germline V gene lookup returns CDR1 GTSNPN and CDR2 SVGIG (reference sequence). DNA for the CDR3: TGTGCCTGGAGTGGGGACAGGGGGCGAATGGCTTTCTTT. Translation gives CAWSGDRGRMAFF.